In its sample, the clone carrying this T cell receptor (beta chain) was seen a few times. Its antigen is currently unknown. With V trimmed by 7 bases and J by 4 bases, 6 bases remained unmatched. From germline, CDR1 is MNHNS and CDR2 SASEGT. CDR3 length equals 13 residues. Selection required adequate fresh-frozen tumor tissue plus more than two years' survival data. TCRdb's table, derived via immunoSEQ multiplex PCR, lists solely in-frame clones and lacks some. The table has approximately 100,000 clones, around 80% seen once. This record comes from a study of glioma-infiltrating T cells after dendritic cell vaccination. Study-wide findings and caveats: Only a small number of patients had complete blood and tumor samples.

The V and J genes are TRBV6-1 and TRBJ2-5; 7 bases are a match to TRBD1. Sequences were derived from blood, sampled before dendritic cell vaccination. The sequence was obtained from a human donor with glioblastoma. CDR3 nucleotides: TGTGCCAGCACCAGACAGGGTTCAGAGACCCAGTACTTC. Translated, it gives CASTRQGSETQYF.